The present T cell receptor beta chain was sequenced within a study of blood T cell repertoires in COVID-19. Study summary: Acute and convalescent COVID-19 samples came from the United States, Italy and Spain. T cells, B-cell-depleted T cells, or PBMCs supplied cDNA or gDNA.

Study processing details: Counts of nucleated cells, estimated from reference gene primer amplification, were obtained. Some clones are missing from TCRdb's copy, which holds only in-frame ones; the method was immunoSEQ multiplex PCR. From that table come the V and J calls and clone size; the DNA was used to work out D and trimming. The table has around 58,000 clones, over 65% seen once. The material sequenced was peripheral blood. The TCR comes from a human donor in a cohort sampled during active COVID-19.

As DNA, the CDR3 is TGTGCCAGCAGAGAGAGTGGGACAGCTGCCTACGAGCAGTACTTC. This gives the protein CASRESGTAAYEQYF. The gene calls are TRBV25-1 and TRBJ2-7, with 7 positions matching TRBD1. The CDR3 loop spans 15 amino acids. The germline V gene has CDR1 MGHDK and CDR2 SYGVNS. Germline trimming cut 6 bases from V and 2 bases from J; bases unmatched to any gene: 10.